Each of the 17 T cell receptor beta chains below was sequenced from the same sample in a study of T cells in Graves' hyperthyroidism and ophthalmopathy. The source material, RNA transcripts, was used to amplify TCR beta CDR3 regions. HTBI primers were the set used in a first-round RT-PCR of the TCR CDR3. TCRdb processed the multiplex PCR reads anew with MiXCR; each CDR3 protein has one entry. In the table there are hundreds of thousands of distinct CDR3 sequences, roughly 14% of which are singletons. Material: blood. Every receptor here comes from a woman between 35 and 50 years old with Graves' ophthalmopathy.

On this clonotype itself: A much bigger clone sits one base away, suggesting this may be a read error. The V and J genes are TRBV19 and TRBJ2-7; D not resolved. The CDR3 runs 12 residues. Germline V CDR1 and CDR2: LNHDA, SQIVND (reference sequence). V was clipped by 6 bases and J by 4 bases, with 10 bases between them. The CDR3 spells CASSGPFYEQYF. As DNA, the CDR3 is TGTGCCAGTAGCGGCCCCTTTTACGAGCAGTACTTC.

V usage is TRBV11-2 and J usage is TRBJ1-2; a possible D gene is TRBD1 (6 bases). The ends were cut back, 5 bases at V and 8 bases at J, with 18 bases in the middle. The germline CDR1 and CDR2 sequences are SGHAT and FQNNGV. CDR3 size: 14 residues. CDR3 loop: CASSSLQGSGGYTF. CDR3 bases: TGTGCCAGCAGCAGCCTTCAGGGGAGCGGAGGCTACACCTTC.

This clonotype was observed at least ten times. This chain uses TRBV25-1 with TRBJ2-7, with TRBD2 matching over 8 bases. Losses at the gene ends were 1 base for V and 5 bases for J; bases not matched to a gene: 10. The CDR3 covers 16 residues. Germline V gene lookup returns CDR1 MGHDK and CDR2 SYGVNS. As DNA, the CDR3 is TGTGCCAGCAGTGAATGGAGCGGGAGCAGGAATGACGAGCAGTACTTC. Translation gives CASSEWSGSRNDEQYF.

This clonotype was observed a few times. This chain links TRBV19 with TRBJ1-4; unclear D gene. The CDR3 is 14 amino acids. Germline lookup yields CDR1 LNHDA and CDR2 SQIVND (reference sequence). Trimming removed 1 base from V and 8 bases from J, with 11 bases in between. The CDR3 protein is CASSIVALNEKLFF. In nucleotides, the CDR3 is TGTGCCAGTAGTATAGTCGCGCTCAACGAAAAACTGTTTTTT.

This clonotype showed up many times. This chain links TRBV20-1 with TRBJ2-5; 8 nucleotides line up with TRBD2. This CDR3 region has 14 residues. V gave up 3 bases and J gave up 5 bases; unmatched junction bases: 8. Germline V gives CDR1 DFQATT, CDR2 SNEGSKA (reference sequence). CDR3 loop: CSASKAGVDETQYF. CDR3 DNA: TGCAGTGCTAGTAAAGCGGGAGTAGATGAGACCCAGTACTTC.

This clonotype was seen repeatedly, ten times or more. CDR3 DNA: TGTGCCAGCAGGCGACTCACAGGGGGGGGGTACAATGAGCAGTTCTTC. It is translated as CASRRLTGGGYNEQFF. V is TRBV2 and J is TRBJ2-1; weak D call: TRBD1 (8 bases). V was shortened by 6 bases and J by 4 bases, with 19 bases between the two germline ends. Germline CDR1 reads SNHLY; CDR2 reads FYNNEI. The CDR3 runs 16 residues. Complete variable domain (other parts from reference TRBV2 and TRBJ2-1): EPEVTQTPSHQVTQMGQEVILRCVPISNHLYFYWYRQILGQKVEFLVSFYNNEISEKSEIFDDQFSVERPDGSNFTLKIRSTKLEDSAMYFCASRRLTGGGYNEQFFGPGTRLTVL.

This clonotype was counted at least ten times. The chain is built from TRBV27 and TRBJ2-7, with a possible D match to TRBD2 (5 bases). Germline V gene sequence: CDR1 MNHEY, CDR2 SMNVEV (reference sequence). Trimming removed 5 bases from V and 0 bases from J, with 11 bases in between. CDR3 length equals 14 residues. CDR3 in amino acids: CASSERYASYEQYF. The CDR3 DNA follows: TGTGCCAGCAGTGAGCGGTACGCCTCCTACGAGCAGTACTTC.

This clonotype appeared many times. The chain has TRBV6-5 and TRBJ1-1; 8 bases align to TRBD1. The CDR3 contains 13 residues. Per germline, CDR1 MNHEY and CDR2 SVGAGI. V dropped 5 bases and J dropped 4; count of bases not matched to a gene: 3. This CDR3 reads CASSTGTGTEAFF. In DNA, the CDR3 is TGTGCCAGCAGTACCGGGACAGGCACTGAAGCTTTCTTT.

This clonotype was observed at least ten times. The chain recombines TRBV6-1 with TRBJ2-7; 7 nucleotides agree with TRBD2. V dropped 4 bases and J dropped 2; count of bases not matched to a gene: 8. The germline V gene has CDR1 MNHNS and CDR2 SASEGT. The CDR3 has 15 amino acids. The CDR3 spells CASSVGGSRTYEQYF. The CDR3 DNA is TGTGCCAGCAGTGTAGGCGGGAGTAGGACCTACGAGCAGTACTTC.

The sample holds many counts of this clonotype. J is TRBJ2-5 and V is TRBV27, with TRBD2 identical over 8 bases. The ends lost 6 bases at V and 0 bases at J; junction bases unmatched: 3. This CDR3 is built from 14 residues. Germline V gives CDR1 MNHEY, CDR2 SMNVEV (reference sequence). CDR3 residues: CASRVAGHQETQYF. CDR3 coding DNA: TGTGCCAGCAGGGTAGCGGGGCACCAAGAGACCCAGTACTTC.

This clonotype was observed many times. The chain couples TRBV28 to TRBJ1-5; D not resolved. CDR3 size: 15 residues. The V and J ends lost 2 bases and 8 bases respectively, with 16 bases between them. Germline V lookup: CDR1 MDHEN, CDR2 SYDVKM. The CDR3 bases are TGTGCCAGCAGTTTACCAGACACCACAATCAAGCCCCAGCATTTT. Its translation is CASSLPDTTIKPQHF.

This clonotype appeared a single time. In DNA, the CDR3 is TGTGCCAGCAGTTACTCCCCGGGACTCTCCTACGAGCAGTACTTC. It translates to CASSYSPGLSYEQYF. The rearrangement links TRBV6-5 to TRBJ2-7; maybe TRBD2 (6 bases). V lost 0 bases to trimming and J lost 0 bases, with 9 bases between them. CDR1 and CDR2 from the germline V gene are MNHEY and SVGAGI. This CDR3 comprises 15 residues.

This clonotype was seen ten or more times. This rearrangement joins TRBV27 to TRBJ2-5, with TRBD1 matching over 8 bases. This CDR3 is built from 16 residues. Per germline, CDR1 MNHEY and CDR2 SMNVEV (reference sequence). V shed 5 bases, J shed 3 bases, and the junction held 11 bases outside the gene matches. The CDR3 coding sequence is TGTGCCAGCAGTCCCGGACAGGGTGGCCGAAAAGAGACCCAGTACTTC. Translating gives CASSPGQGGRKETQYF.

This clonotype has just a few counts. The V gene is TRBV7-8, the J gene TRBJ2-7; TRBD2 matches at 12 bases. V dropped 5 bases and J dropped 5; count of bases not matched to a gene: 10. The CDR3 loop spans 16 amino acids. CDR1 and CDR2 (germline): SGHVS, FQNEAQ. The CDR3 region is CASSLGLAGRTDEQYF. In DNA, the CDR3 is TGTGCCAGCAGCCTAGGACTAGCGGGAAGGACCGACGAGCAGTACTTC.

This clonotype was seen more than once but under ten times. The chain couples TRBV28 to TRBJ2-5; unclear D gene. The CDR3 totals 15 residues. Germline CDR1 and CDR2: MDHEN and SYDVKM. Trimming shortened V by 4 bases and J by 5 bases, and 17 bases separated the two germline ends. The CDR3 protein is CASSSPSEFMETQYF. The CDR3 DNA follows: TGTGCCAGCAGTTCCCCAAGTGAGTTTATGGAGACCCAGTACTTC.

The sample holds many counts of this clonotype. The chain employs TRBV12-3 or TRBV12-4 and TRBJ2-1; D remains unclear. V shed 6 bases and J shed 9 bases, with 12 bases lying between them. The CDR3 runs to 12 residues. The CDR3 bases are TGTGCCAGCAGCATAATGAGTGTTGAGCAGTTCTTC. This sequence encodes CASSIMSVEQFF.

V usage is TRBV5-1 and J usage is TRBJ2-2, with 9 bases identical to TRBD2. The CDR3 covers 15 residues. The germline CDR1 and CDR2 sequences are SGHRS and YFSETQ. V was clipped by 0 bases and J by 7 bases; unmatched bases: 4. For the CDR3, the DNA is TGCGCCAGCAGCTTGGTGACTAGCGGCCACGGGGAGCTGTTTTTT. Its translation: CASSLVTSGHGELFF.